This paragraph covers one T cell receptor beta chain sequence. This entry is derived from a study of monozygotic twins with inflammatory bowel disease. From the 5' RACE reads, TCRdb lists one entry per CDR3 protein and no DNA. Recorded for this sample: 350,000 to 550,000 distinct CDR3 sequences. CDR1 and CDR2 from the germline V gene are SGHVS and FQNEAQ. The CDR3 is made up of 17 amino acids. Sequencing was carried out using blood. This clonotype was sampled from a human donor with ulcerative colitis or Crohn's disease, or a healthy co-twin of an affected twin (not recorded which). The rearrangement joins TRBV7-8 to TRBJ1-5. The CDR3 region is CASSLSPTGIGNQPQHF.